These T cell receptor beta chains were read from a single sample in a study of blood T cell repertoires in COVID-19. Repertoires were generated with immunoSEQ multiplex PCR, while TCRdb's copy carries only in-frame clones and drops some. The table has approximately 200,000 clones, around 79% seen once. The sample comprised peripheral blood. The source is a man aged 60 to 69 with active or convalescent COVID-19. Each CDR3 is given with its conserved first and last residue. Each record gives: J gene, V gene, CDR3 length, clone size, D gene, CDR3 protein, CDR3 DNA. A D gene is named only where the DNA matches it firmly. Not every row has a clone size; where given, it reads once, few, many or a size class.

TRBJ2-6 TRBV3-1/TRBV3-2 15 once NA CASSLRSSGANVLTF TGTGCCAGCAGCCTCCGTAGCTCTGGGGCCAACGTCCTGACTTTC
TRBJ1-1 TRBV18 12 NA NA CASSVQGGEAFF TGTGCCAGCTCGGTACAGGGAGGGGAAGCTTTCTTT
TRBJ2-7 TRBV27 14 once TRBD2 CASRTSGETYEQYF TGTGCCAGCAGGACTAGCGGGGAAACCTACGAGCAGTACTTC
TRBJ1-4 TRBV29-1 13 NA TRBD1 CSGTGTGGEKLFF TGCAGCGGGACCGGGACAGGGGGAGAAAAACTGTTTTTT
TRBJ2-7 TRBV15 14 once NA CATSRADSSYEQYF TGTGCCACCAGCAGAGCTGACTCCTCCTACGAGCAGTACTTC
TRBJ1-2 TRBV10-3 15 many TRBD1 CAISERTGGGYGYTF TGTGCCATCAGTGAACGGACAGGGGGAGGCTATGGCTACACCTTC
TRBJ2-1 TRBV6-4 13 NA TRBD1 CASSIDRGNEQFF TGTGCCAGCAGCATAGACAGGGGGAATGAGCAGTTCTTC
TRBJ2-5 TRBV5-5 16 NA NA CASSSFKTGVGETQYF TGTGCCAGCAGCTCATTTAAGACAGGAGTAGGAGAGACCCAGTACTTC
TRBJ2-7 TRBV2 15 NA TRBD2 CASSGLLAGAYEQYF TGTGCCAGCAGTGGATTGCTAGCGGGAGCCTACGAGCAGTACTTC
TRBJ1-6 TRBV18 13 NA NA CASSLGGNSPLHF TGTGCCAGCTCTCTCGGCGGGAATTCACCCCTCCACTTT
TRBJ2-2 TRBV5-4 14 few NA CARVEGAFAGELFF TGTGCCCGTGTGGAGGGGGCATTCGCCGGGGAGCTGTTTTTT
TRBJ1-6 TRBV11-2 15 NA NA CASSRLGRGGSPLHF TGTGCCAGCAGCCGGTTAGGCAGGGGAGGGTCACCCCTCCACTTT
TRBJ1-1 TRBV19 14 NA TRBD1 CASSIVGTGPEAFF TGTGCCAGTAGTATAGTCGGGACAGGACCTGAAGCTTTCTTT
TRBJ2-7 TRBV5-6 19 few TRBD2 CASSLGLGPPGGAQSEQYF TGTGCCAGCAGCTTGGGTTTGGGACCCCCGGGAGGAGCCCAGAGCGAGCAGTACTTC
TRBJ2-5 TRBV3-1/TRBV3-2 14 NA NA CASSQGLGIETQYF TGTGCCAGCAGCCAAGGCCTAGGAATAGAGACCCAGTACTTC
TRBJ2-3 TRBV7-9 18 NA NA CASSPLEGTEVGTDTQYF TGTGCCAGCAGCCCACTGGAGGGGACAGAAGTCGGGACAGATACGCAGTATTTT
TRBJ2-5 TRBV3-1/TRBV3-2 14 NA NA CASSQDSDQETQYF TGTGCCAGCAGCCAAGACAGCGACCAAGAGACCCAGTACTTC
TRBJ2-7 TRBV10-2 11 few NA CASGASYEQYF TGCGCCAGCGGGGCCAGCTACGAGCAGTACTTC
TRBJ1-1 TRBV6-6 13 NA NA CASSLGTYTEAFF TGTGCCAGCAGTCTAGGGACTTACACTGAAGCTTTCTTT
TRBJ1-2 TRBV6-1 15 NA NA CASSEVGGLNYGYTF TGTGCCAGCAGTGAAGTGGGGGGGCTGAACTATGGCTACACCTTC
TRBJ1-2 TRBV2 15 NA NA CASSEGGGRNYGYTF TGTGCCAGCAGTGAAGGCGGGGGCCGTAACTATGGCTACACCTTC
TRBJ1-2 TRBV24-1 15 NA NA CATSDADGGNYGYTF TGTGCCACCAGTGATGCCGACGGGGGAAACTATGGCTACACCTTC
TRBJ1-2 TRBV3-1/TRBV3-2 13 NA NA CASSQDLGPSYTF TGTGCCAGCAGCCAAGATCTGGGCCCAAGCTACACCTTC
TRBJ2-2 TRBV28 16 few NA CASSLGREENTGELFF TGTGCCAGCAGTCTGGGCAGAGAAGAGAACACCGGGGAGCTGTTTTTT
TRBJ1-2 TRBV5-4 15 NA NA CASSPTQEGNYGYTF TGTGCCAGCAGCCCCACCCAGGAAGGAAACTATGGCTACACCTTC
TRBJ1-1 TRBV6-6 20 NA NA CASSPTGLRSQQFWNTEAFF TGTGCCAGCAGCCCGACCGGTCTAAGGAGTCAGCAGTTTTGGAACACTGAAGCTTTCTTT
TRBJ2-1 TRBV18 15 NA TRBD1 CASSPAGQGYNEQFF TGTGCCAGCTCACCAGCCGGACAGGGCTACAATGAGCAGTTCTTC
TRBJ1-5 TRBV30 14 NA NA CAWSDGQRNQPQHF TGTGCCTGGAGTGACGGACAGCGCAATCAGCCCCAGCATTTT
TRBJ1-4 TRBV19 16 once NA CASKMRADGSNEKLFF TGTGCCAGTAAGATGAGGGCGGACGGATCTAATGAAAAACTGTTTTTT
TRBJ2-3 TRBV6-2/TRBV6-3 16 NA NA CASSYTLGRRTDTQYF TGTGCCAGCAGTTACACACTAGGAAGGAGGACAGATACGCAGTATTTT
TRBJ1-4 TRBV21-1 17 NA NA CASSKARGAITNEKLFF TGTGCCAGCAGCAAAGCCCGGGGGGCGATAACTAATGAAAAACTGTTTTTT
TRBJ1-4 TRBV6-5 15 once NA CASSYSTRGGEKLFF TGTGCCAGCAGTTACTCAACGAGGGGGGGGGAAAAACTGTTTTTT
TRBJ2-7 TRBV18 14 NA TRBD2 CASSPSGTNYEQYF TGTGCCAGCTCACCCTCCGGGACTAACTACGAGCAGTACTTC
TRBJ2-2 TRBV4-2 13 few NA CASEELRAGELFF TGTGCCAGCGAGGAGTTGAGGGCGGGGGAGCTGTTTTTT
TRBJ1-2 TRBV7-8 13 NA TRBD1 CASSLGTGDGYTF TGTGCCAGCAGCTTAGGGACAGGGGATGGCTACACCTTC
TRBJ1-2 TRBV14 14 NA TRBD1 CASSQVTGLYGYTF TGTGCCAGCAGCCAAGTGACAGGGTTATATGGCTACACCTTC
TRBJ2-1 TRBV19 13 NA NA CASSPYRDGGQFF TGTGCCAGTAGCCCCTACAGGGATGGTGGGCAGTTCTTC
TRBJ1-1 TRBV12-5 20 NA TRBD1 CASGLVIYSGQGFDYGEAFF TGTGCTAGTGGTTTGGTAATTTACTCGGGACAGGGGTTCGATTACGGTGAAGCTTTCTTT
TRBJ2-7 TRBV20-1 11 NA NA CSARVRYEQYF TGCAGTGCCCGGGTTCGATACGAGCAGTACTTC
TRBJ2-3 TRBV11-2 18 NA TRBD2 CASSSGTSGSPSTDTQYF TGTGCCAGCAGCTCCGGGACTAGCGGATCCCCTAGCACAGATACGCAGTATTTT
TRBJ2-7 TRBV12-2 17 NA NA CASRSSLRGGNSYEQYF TGTGCAAGTCGTTCATCCCTTCGGGGGGGGAACTCCTACGAGCAGTACTTC
TRBJ2-7 TRBV18 15 NA NA CASSPTTGSTYEQYF TGTGCCAGCTCACCCACGACAGGAAGTACCTACGAGCAGTACTTC
TRBJ2-2 TRBV2 14 NA NA CASSVNRNTGELFF TGTGCCAGCAGTGTGAATAGGAACACCGGGGAGCTGTTTTTT
TRBJ1-2 TRBV12-5 12 NA NA CASGLVGGISTF TGTGCTAGTGGTTTGGTAGGGGGAATATCCACCTTC
TRBJ2-2 TRBV9 13 NA TRBD1 CASSEGQIGELFF TGTGCCAGCAGCGAGGGACAGATCGGGGAGCTGTTTTTT
TRBJ2-1 TRBV3-1/TRBV3-2 11 NA NA CASSARDEQFF TGTGCCAGCAGCGCTCGGGATGAGCAGTTCTTC
TRBJ1-1 TRBV10-3 14 NA TRBD1 CAINMDRGNTEAFF TGTGCCATCAATATGGACAGGGGGAACACTGAAGCTTTCTTT
TRBJ2-3 TRBV4-2 14 once TRBD2 CASSSGGATDTQYF TGTGCCAGCAGCTCGGGGGGGGCCACAGATACGCAGTATTTT
TRBJ1-1 TRBV5-4 16 NA TRBD1 CASRPNPGQGDTEAFF TGTGCCAGCAGACCGAACCCGGGACAGGGCGACACTGAAGCTTTCTTT
TRBJ2-5 TRBV27 17 NA TRBD2 CASSPTGPQRGAETQYF TGTGCCAGCAGTCCCACCGGCCCACAGCGGGGGGCCGAGACCCAGTACTTC
TRBJ1-4 TRBV27 15 NA TRBD1 CASRPRQGTNEKLFF TGTGCCAGCAGGCCAAGACAGGGGACTAATGAAAAACTGTTTTTT
TRBJ1-5 TRBV6-2/TRBV6-3 15 few NA CASSSWRGDDQPQHF TGTGCCAGCAGTTCCTGGAGGGGCGATGATCAGCCCCAGCATTTT